This TCR beta chain comes out of a study of graft-versus-host responses after intestinal transplantation. Study overall: Among the recipients, transplants were multivisceral, liver-intestinal, or isolated intestinal. Recipients across the board were started on anti-thymocyte globulin induction, then kept on tacrolimus and steroids for about 3 years.

The protocol was immunoSEQ multiplex PCR, while the TCRdb copy is restricted to in-frame clones and leaves out a portion. The sample has about 130,000 clones, around nine tenths seen once. This CDR3 spans 14 amino acids. With 6 bases clipped from V and 4 bases from J, the junction kept 8 bases outside the gene matches. Per germline, CDR1 LNHDA and CDR2 SQIVND (reference sequence). As for this clone: What it recognizes is unknown.

This chain joins TRBV19 and TRBJ1-1; 7 nucleotides align to TRBD1. The source material was unstimulated CD4+ T cells sorted from spleen or lymph node cells, sampled before intestinal transplant. This receptor was taken from a human donor who received an intestinal transplant. The chain's CDR3 is CASSSTGLGTEAFF. The CDR3 nucleotides read TGTGCCAGTAGCTCGACAGGGTTAGGCACTGAAGCTTTCTTT.